Listed below are T cell receptor beta chains from one sample, sequenced in a study of naive and memory T cell subsets. TCRdb reanalysed the UMI-ligation and nested PCR reads using MiXCR and keeps one entry per CDR3 protein. The table has over 15,000 distinct CDR3 sequences, roughly 9% seen once; the top ten hold approximately 7%. Source: skin, taken from a tuberculin skin test site. The receptors were sampled from an adult in good health. The CDR3 runs from the conserved cysteine through the conserved F or W. D genes are given only for firm matches. Not every row has a clone size; where given, it reads once, few, many or a size class.

TRBJ2-7 | TRBD2 | TRBV27 | many | TGTGCCAGCAGTTTATCGATCGGCGGGGGGGTAGCCTACGAGCAGTACTTC | CASSLSIGGGVAYEQYF
TRBJ2-1 | TRBD2 | TRBV7-8 | many | TGTGCCAGCAGCTTACGGGACTACTACAATGAGCAGTTCTTC | CASSLRDYYNEQFF
TRBJ2-6 | . | TRBV7-9 | few | TGTGCCAGCAGCTTAATTCGGGGAGCTGGGGCCAACGTCCTGACTTTC | CASSLIRGAGANVLTF
TRBJ2-7 | TRBD2 | TRBV10-3 | few | TGTGCCATCAGTGATCCAGGTCGGGGGGGCTCCTACGAGCAGTACTTC | CAISDPGRGGSYEQYF
TRBJ2-7 | . | TRBV5-1 | medium-sized | TGCGCCAGCAGCTCACAGGGTACCCTGGAGGAGCAGTACTTC | CASSSQGTLEEQYF
TRBJ2-4 | TRBD2 | TRBV4-1 | few | TGCGCCAGCAGCCCGGGACTAGCGGGGGGGACTGGATCCAAAAACATTCAGTACTTC | CASSPGLAGGTGSKNIQYF
TRBJ1-3 | . | TRBV7-9 | few | TGTGCCAGCAGCTTAGACAACTCTGGAAACACCATATATTTT | CASSLDNSGNTIYF
TRBJ2-1 | . | TRBV27 | medium-sized | TGTGCCAGCAGTTTTAAGGGCAGGGGTTTCGATGAGCAGTTCTTC | CASSFKGRGFDEQFF
TRBJ1-3 | TRBD1 | TRBV27 | . | TGTGCCAGCAGTTTTTCAGGGGGTTTTGGAAACACCATATATTTT | CASSFSGGFGNTIYF
TRBJ2-1 | TRBD2 | TRBV29-1 | . | TGCAGCGTAGACGGGGCGGGGGGGCTAAATGAGCAGTTCTTC | CSVDGAGGLNEQFF
TRBJ2-7 | TRBD1 | TRBV6-2/TRBV6-3 | . | TGTGCCAGCAGTTACCGGGACAGGGTGGACTTC | CASSYRDRVDF
TRBJ1-6 | . | TRBV4-3 | many | TGCGCCAGCAGCCAAGGGTTGACAGGTTATAATTCACCCCTCCACTTT | CASSQGLTGYNSPLHF
TRBJ2-1 | . | TRBV6-2/TRBV6-3 | medium-sized | TGTGCCAGCAGTCTCCAATGGGGCAGGCAGTTCTTC | CASSLQWGRQFF
TRBJ2-5 | TRBD2 | TRBV20-1 | medium-sized | TGCAGTGCTCGTAGCGGGGGGAAAAGCGAGACCCAGTACTTC | CSARSGGKSETQYF
TRBJ2-7 | . | TRBV28 | medium-sized | TGTGCCAGCAGCGTAGGGATTGGACAGTACGAGCAGTACTTC | CASSVGIGQYEQYF
TRBJ1-1 | . | TRBV18 | . | TGTGCCAGCTCACCACCCGTAGGGAGAAACACTGAAGCTTTCTTT | CASSPPVGRNTEAFF
TRBJ1-6 | TRBD1 | TRBV20-1 | . | TGCAGTGCTAGAGATAGGGGGCGCCATTATAATTCACCCCTCCACTTT | CSARDRGRHYNSPLHF
TRBJ2-3 | TRBD2 | TRBV3-1 | many | TGTGCCAGCAGCCAAGAAGCAAGCGGGGGGGCCTTGGATACGCAGTATTTT | CASSQEASGGALDTQYF
TRBJ2-6 | . | TRBV5-4 | many | TGTGCCAGCAGCCTGTCATCTGGGGCCAACGTCCTGACTTTC | CASSLSSGANVLTF
TRBJ2-3 | TRBD2 | TRBV10-3 | few | TGTGCCATCGGGACTAGCGGGGGGGCAGATACGCAGTATTTT | CAIGTSGGADTQYF
TRBJ2-3 | TRBD2 | TRBV6-1 | many | TGTGCCAGCAGTGAATTTGCGGGAGCACCAGATACGCAGTATTTT | CASSEFAGAPDTQYF
TRBJ2-3 | TRBD2 | TRBV27 | . | TGTGCCAGCAGTATACTACTAGCGGGGAGGGGCATTGATACGCAGTATTTT | CASSILLAGRGIDTQYF
TRBJ1-1 | . | TRBV6-2/TRBV6-3 | many | TGTGCCAGCAGTTACATCGGATACACTGAAGCTTTCTTT | CASSYIGYTEAFF
TRBJ2-1 | . | TRBV18 | few | TGTGCCAGCTCACCAAAGAACACCCATTACAATGAGCAGTTCTTC | CASSPKNTHYNEQFF
TRBJ1-2 | TRBD1 | TRBV14 | . | TGTGCCAGCAGCCAGGAATTACGGGACAGGGTTTCTGGCTACACCTTC | CASSQELRDRVSGYTF
TRBJ2-1 | TRBD1 | TRBV29-1 | . | TGCAGCGCCCGGACAGGATCCAACAATGAGCAGTTCTTC | CSARTGSNNEQFF
TRBJ2-1 | TRBD2 | TRBV11-3 | few | TGTGCCAGCAGCTCCGAACTAGCGAACAATGAGCAGTTCTTC | CASSSELANNEQFF
TRBJ2-5 | TRBD1 | TRBV27 | many | TGTGCCAGCAGTTTTTTACAGGGGGCTTATGAGACCCAGTACTTC | CASSFLQGAYETQYF
TRBJ2-1 | . | TRBV25-1 | . | TGTGCCAGCAGTGAATCCCCGGGAGCGCTGAATGAGCAGTTCTTC | CASSESPGALNEQFF
TRBJ2-2 | . | TRBV7-8 | few | TGTGCCAGCAGCTTAGGGGACTTCTCGTGGACCGGGGAGCTGTTTTTT | CASSLGDFSWTGELFF
TRBJ1-2 | . | TRBV20-1 | . | TGCAGTGCTAGAGAGTCGGAGGGTGGCTACACCTTC | CSARESEGGYTF
TRBJ1-2 | TRBD1 | TRBV7-9 | many | TGTGCCAGCAGCTCCGGGGGGGACAGTTATGGCTACACCTTC | CASSSGGDSYGYTF
TRBJ1-2 | . | TRBV3-1 | once | TGTGCCAGCAGCCAAGTAGGAGGGAATGGCTACACCTTC | CASSQVGGNGYTF
TRBJ2-5 | TRBD1 | TRBV7-2 | many | TGTGCCAGCAGCTCACCGGGGACAGATCAAGAGACCCAGTACTTC | CASSSPGTDQETQYF
TRBJ2-1 | . | TRBV7-2 | few | TGTGCCAGCAGCCGCCAGGCCCGTAGCTCCTACAATGAGCAGTTCTTC | CASSRQARSSYNEQFF
TRBJ1-2 | . | TRBV9 | many | TGTGCCAGCAGCGTAGTAGAGGGACCGGGTCTAGGCTACACCTTC | CASSVVEGPGLGYTF
TRBJ2-5 | TRBD1 | TRBV7-9 | medium-sized | TGTGCCAGCAGCAACGGACAGGGGGTAACCGTCACCCAGTACTTC | CASSNGQGVTVTQYF
TRBJ2-3 | . | TRBV6-2/TRBV6-3 | few | TGTGCCAGCGGCCGGGAAATCCACACAGATACGCAGTATTTT | CASGREIHTDTQYF
TRBJ2-1 | TRBD1 | TRBV12-3/TRBV12-4 | many | TGTGCCAGCAGTTCGGACAGGATCCCCTACAATGAGCAGTTCTTC | CASSSDRIPYNEQFF
TRBJ2-7 | . | TRBV6-5 | many | TGTGCCAGCAGTACAGCACCGTCCCTCTACGAGCAGTACTTC | CASSTAPSLYEQYF
TRBJ2-3 | TRBD2 | TRBV20-1 | many | TGCAGTGCTAGAGGGACTAGATTACCAGATACGCAGTATTTT | CSARGTRLPDTQYF
TRBJ1-2 | . | TRBV29-1 | . | TGCAGCGTTGAAATGGCCAATGGCGACACCTTC | CSVEMANGDTF
TRBJ2-7 | . | TRBV6-5 | many | TGTGCCAGCAGTTACTCGGCGGGCGGCTACGAGCAGTACTTC | CASSYSAGGYEQYF
TRBJ2-7 | TRBD1 | TRBV5-5 | many | TGTGCCAGCAGCCCCGGACAGGGGTCCTACGAGCAGTACTTC | CASSPGQGSYEQYF
TRBJ2-7 | . | TRBV7-9 | many | TGTGCCAGCAGCCCCCCGCGGGGGCTTAGTCTGCACTTC | CASSPPRGLSLHF
TRBJ2-7 | TRBD1 | TRBV7-9 | many | TGTGCCAGCAGCTACCCCGACAGGGAAGACGACGAGCAGTACTTC | CASSYPDREDDEQYF
TRBJ1-2 | . | TRBV6-5 | . | TGTGCCAGCAGGACAGTGTCCCCTGGGGTGAATGGCTACACCTTC | CASRTVSPGVNGYTF
TRBJ1-2 | TRBD1 | TRBV7-2 | . | TGTGCCAGCAGCTGGAGGGGGCTCGGAGGCTACACCTTC | CASSWRGLGGYTF
TRBJ2-2 | TRBD1 | TRBV20-1 | few | TGCAGTGCTCCGGGACAGGCGAACACCGGGGAGCTGTTTTTT | CSAPGQANTGELFF
TRBJ2-3 | TRBD1 | TRBV28 | many | TGTGCCAGCAGTTTAATCGGCAGGGGGCCAGATACGCAGTATTTT | CASSLIGRGPDTQYF
TRBJ1-4 | . | TRBV20-1 | . | TGCAGTGCTAGGATGCACCGGGGCCCTGAAAAGGAAAAACTGTTTTTT | CSARMHRGPEKEKLFF
TRBJ2-7 | . | TRBV12-5 | . | TGTGCTAGTGGTTTGGAGAGGGCCCAGGTGTACTTC | CASGLERAQVYF
TRBJ2-2 | TRBD2 | TRBV29-1 | medium-sized | TGCAGCGTCCTTGTAAGCGGGGGGCACACCGGGGAGCTGTTTTTT | CSVLVSGGHTGELFF
TRBJ2-3 | TRBD2 | TRBV12-3/TRBV12-4 | many | TGTGCCAGCAGTTGGACTAGCGGGGGTTCAGATACGCAGTATTTT | CASSWTSGGSDTQYF